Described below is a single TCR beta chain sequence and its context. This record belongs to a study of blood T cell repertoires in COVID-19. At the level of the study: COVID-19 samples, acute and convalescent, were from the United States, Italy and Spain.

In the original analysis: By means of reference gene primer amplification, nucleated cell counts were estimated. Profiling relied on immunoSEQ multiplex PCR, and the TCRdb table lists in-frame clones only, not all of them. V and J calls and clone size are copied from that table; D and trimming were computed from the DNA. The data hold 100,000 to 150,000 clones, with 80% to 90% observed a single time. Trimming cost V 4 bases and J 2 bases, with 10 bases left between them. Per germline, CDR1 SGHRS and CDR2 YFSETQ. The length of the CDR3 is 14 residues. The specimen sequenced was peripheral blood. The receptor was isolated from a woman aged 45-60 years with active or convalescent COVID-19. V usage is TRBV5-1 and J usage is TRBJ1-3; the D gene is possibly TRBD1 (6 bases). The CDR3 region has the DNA TGCGCCAGCAGCCCGGCAGGGGCTGGAAACACCATATATTTT. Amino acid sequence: CASSPAGAGNTIYF. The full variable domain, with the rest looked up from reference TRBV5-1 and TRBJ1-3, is KAGVTQTPRYLIKTRGQQVTLSCSPISGHRSVSWYQQTPGQGLQFLFEYFSETQRNKGNFPGRFSGRQFSNSRSEMNVSTLELGDSALYLCASSPAGAGNTIYFGEGSWLTVV.